The 17 T cell receptor beta chains below were found in one sample sequenced in a study of identical twins. TCRdb reprocessed the 5' RACE reads with MiXCR, giving one entry per CDR3 protein. The sample consists of roughly 1,500,000 distinct CDR3 sequences, roughly 35% of them appearing once. Input material: cord blood. The source of these receptors is a newborn girl in good health.

The chain is built from TRBV3-1 and TRBJ2-2; tentatively, D is TRBD2 (6 bases). The CDR3 runs to 17 residues. The V and J ends lost 0 bases and 3 bases respectively, with 14 bases between them. Germline V gene data show CDR1 as LGHDT and CDR2 as YNNKEL (reference sequence). This CDR3 is CASSQEGRGLHTGELFF. In DNA form, the CDR3 reads TGTGCCAGCAGCCAAGAGGGGCGGGGTCTGCACACCGGGGAGCTGTTTTTT.

The chain combines TRBV6-6 with TRBJ2-4; D ambiguous. CDR3 length: 12 amino acids. In germline, CDR1 is MNHNY, CDR2 SVGAGI (reference sequence). V was clipped by 7 bases and J by 7 bases, with 11 bases between them. CDR3 region: CASTERSNIQYF. As DNA, the CDR3 is TGTGCCAGCACCGAACGCAGTAACATTCAGTACTTC.

This chain joins TRBV6-2 or TRBV6-3 and TRBJ2-7, with TRBD2 matching over 11 bases. CDR1 is MNHEY and CDR2 is SVGEGT in the germline V gene. This CDR3 spans 15 amino acids. The V gene end was trimmed by 6 bases and the J gene end by 7 bases; junction bases not matched to a gene: 11. The CDR3: CASRHSGGAHNEQYF. DNA of the CDR3: TGTGCCAGCAGACATAGCGGGGGGGCCCACAATGAGCAGTACTTC.

The chain links TRBV6-2 or TRBV6-3 to TRBJ1-1; tentatively, D is TRBD1 (6 bases). V lost 8 bases to trimming and J lost 8 bases, with 18 bases between them. This CDR3 region has 13 residues. Germline V lookup: CDR1 MNHEY, CDR2 SVGEGT. This CDR3 is CASHSRGGTEAFF. The DNA of the CDR3 is TGTGCCAGCCACTCCCGAGGGGGTACAGAAGCTTTCTTT.

In this sample, this clonotype turned up many times. The rearrangement links TRBV29-1 to TRBJ2-7; D gene ambiguous. The CDR3 runs 13 residues. V lost 3 bases, J lost 5 bases, and 14 bases lay in between. CDR1 and CDR2 (germline): SQVTM, ANQGSEA. CDR3 DNA: TGCAGCGTTGAGCGAGAAGGTTGGAACGAGCAGTACTTC. The encoded protein is CSVEREGWNEQYF.

V and J are TRBV19 and TRBJ2-1; 8 bases are a match to TRBD2. The germline gives CDR1 LNHDA, CDR2 SQIVND (reference sequence). V gave up 1 base and J gave up 5 bases; unmatched junction bases: 4. The CDR3 has 15 amino acids. The CDR3 region is CASSIGRGVNNEQFF. The CDR3 DNA sequence: TGTGCCAGTAGTATAGGGCGGGGGGTGAACAATGAGCAGTTCTTC.

This clonotype was seen only a few times. This sequence joins TRBV12-3 or TRBV12-4 and TRBJ1-5; D remains unclear. The CDR3 extends over 13 amino acids. The ends were cut back, 6 bases at V and 6 bases at J, with 12 bases in the middle. The CDR3 is CASRESAGQPQHF. The CDR3 DNA follows: TGTGCCAGCAGGGAGAGTGCCGGTCAGCCCCAGCATTTT.

This clonotype was counted between two and nine times. This rearrangement joins TRBV7-6 to TRBJ2-7; 9 bases are a match to TRBD1. The CDR3 is 16 residues long. After removal of 2 bases from V and 5 bases from J, the junction contained 10 bases not matched to a gene. The germline V gene encodes CDR1 SGHVS and CDR2 FNYEAQ. The CDR3 loop is CASSLLLRQGGDEQYF. The CDR3 DNA is TGTGCCAGCAGCTTACTCCTTCGACAGGGGGGCGACGAGCAGTACTTC.

CDR3 coding DNA: TGTGCCAGCAGCCCGGGAGGGGGCCCTTACTATGGCTACACCTTC. Protein: CASSPGGGPYYGYTF. This chain uses TRBV5-5 with TRBJ1-2, with TRBD1 identical over 7 bases. Germline assignment: CDR1 SGHKS and CDR2 YYEKEE (reference sequence). V lost 4 bases and J lost 3; bases outside the gene matches: 9. The CDR3 has 15 residues.

A few counts support this clonotype. The chain has TRBV5-4 and TRBJ2-7, with TRBD1 matching 9 bases. This CDR3 spans 15 amino acids. V lost 3 bases and J lost 4; bases outside the gene matches: 8. From germline, CDR1 is SGHNT and CDR2 YYREEE (reference sequence). The CDR3 loop reads CASSSGTGNPYEQYF. DNA for the CDR3: TGTGCCAGCAGCTCCGGGACAGGGAACCCTTACGAGCAGTACTTC.

With regard to this clonotype: An end of the junction does not agree with germline; a read error may underlie this. The rearrangement uses TRBV6-5 and TRBJ2-3, with TRBD2 identical over 16 bases. Germline CDR1 MNHEY, CDR2 SVGAGI. This CDR3 is built from 18 residues. The CDR3 loop reads CASSSPGTSGRGTDAQYF. The CDR3 DNA reads TGTGCCAGCAGTTCACCCGGGACTAGCGGGAGGGGGACAGATGCGCAGTATTTT.

There are a few counts of this clonotype. The chain links TRBV2 to TRBJ2-7, with D tentatively TRBD1 (6 bases). CDR1 and CDR2 from the germline V gene are SNHLY and FYNNEI. CDR3 length equals 14 residues. The V end lost 6 bases, the J end lost 0 bases, and 12 bases lay between the germline ends. Here the CDR3 reads CASRGQLSSYEQYF. The CDR3 nucleotides are TGTGCCAGCAGAGGACAGTTGAGCTCCTACGAGCAGTACTTC.

This clonotype was recorded a few times. This rearrangement joins TRBV7-9 to TRBJ2-7; D gene uncertain. Germline CDR1 is SEHNR and CDR2 is FQNEAQ (reference sequence). The V end lost 5 bases, the J end lost 0 bases, and 11 bases lay between the germline ends. There are 14 residues in the CDR3. The CDR3 sequence: CASSTPKDSYEQYF. CDR3 coding DNA: TGTGCCAGCAGCACGCCCAAAGACTCCTACGAGCAGTACTTC.

The chain couples TRBV28 to TRBJ1-5; no clear D. CDR1 MDHEN and CDR2 SYDVKM come from the germline V gene. The CDR3 totals 15 residues. V was clipped by 3 bases and J by 2 bases, with 11 bases between them. In DNA form, the CDR3 reads TGTGCCAGCAGTTTGGGCGGCATAGGCAATCAGCCCCAGCATTTT. Residues: CASSLGGIGNQPQHF.

This clonotype was counted a few times. The rearrangement links TRBV6-1 to TRBJ2-7, with D possibly being TRBD2 (8 bases). This CDR3 region has 17 residues. Between the trimmed V and J ends, which lost 0 bases and 6 bases, there was a span of 21 bases. Germline CDR1 is MNHNS and CDR2 is SASEGT. The CDR3 coding sequence is TGTGCCAGCAGTGAAGCGCCGGGAGGGGGCCTCCGGGGCGAGCAGTACTTC. Protein sequence: CASSEAPGGGLRGEQYF.

This clonotype was seen more than once but under ten times. The rearrangement joins TRBV30 to TRBJ2-7; TRBD1 agrees at 10 bases. Gene TRBJ2-5 matches the end of the DNA better, so the J call may be wrong. Germline-derived CDR1 and CDR2 are GTSNPN and SVGIG (reference sequence). The CDR3 runs to 13 residues. CDR3 DNA sequence: TGTGCCCAAGGGACAGGGGCTCGGGAGACCCAGTACTTC. It yields the protein CAQGTGARETQYF.

Many counts were recorded for this clonotype. The chain employs TRBV28 and TRBJ2-7; TRBD1 aligns across 9 bases. The CDR3 sequence is 14 residues long. Germline trimming cut 3 bases from V and 3 bases from J; bases unmatched to any gene: 3. CDR1 and CDR2 from the germline V gene are MDHEN and SYDVKM. The CDR3 bases are TGTGCCAGCAGTTTGGTGGACAGGGGCTACGAGCAGTACTTC. This encodes CASSLVDRGYEQYF. Full variable domain (outside the CDR3, taken from reference TRBV28 and TRBJ2-7): DVKVTQSSRYLVKRTGEKVFLECVQDMDHENMFWYRQDPGLGLRLIYFSYDVKMKEKGDIPEGYSVSREKKERFSLILESASTNQTSMYLCASSLVDRGYEQYFGPGTRLTVT.